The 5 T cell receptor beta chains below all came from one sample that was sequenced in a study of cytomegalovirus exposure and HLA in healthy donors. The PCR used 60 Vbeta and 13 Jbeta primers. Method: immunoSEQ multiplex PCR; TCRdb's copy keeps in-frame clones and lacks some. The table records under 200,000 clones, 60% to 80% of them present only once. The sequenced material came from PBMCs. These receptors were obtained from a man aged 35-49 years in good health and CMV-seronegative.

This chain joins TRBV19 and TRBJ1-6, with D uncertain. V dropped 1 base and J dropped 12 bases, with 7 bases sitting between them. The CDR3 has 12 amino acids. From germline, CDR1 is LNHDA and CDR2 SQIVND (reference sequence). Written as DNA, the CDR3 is TGTGCCAGTAGTATAGGAGAAAGACCCCTCCACTTT. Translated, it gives CASSIGERPLHF.

CDR3 region: CASSFPPGFAYEQYF. In nucleotides, the CDR3 is TGTGCCAGCAGCTTCCCGCCGGGATTCGCCTACGAGCAGTACTTC. The rearrangement joins TRBV7-3 to TRBJ2-7; tentatively, D is TRBD2 (5 bases). Trimming shortened V by 3 bases and J by 2 bases, and 14 bases separated the two germline ends. Germline values: CDR1 SGHTA, CDR2 FQGTGA. This CDR3 has 15 residues.

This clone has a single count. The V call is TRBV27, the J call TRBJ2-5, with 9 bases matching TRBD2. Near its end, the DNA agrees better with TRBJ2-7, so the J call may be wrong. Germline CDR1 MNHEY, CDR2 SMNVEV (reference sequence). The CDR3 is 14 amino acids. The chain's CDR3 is CASSFRGGAVEQYF. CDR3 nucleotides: TGTGCCAGCAGTTTCCGCGGGGGGGCGGTCGAGCAGTACTTC.

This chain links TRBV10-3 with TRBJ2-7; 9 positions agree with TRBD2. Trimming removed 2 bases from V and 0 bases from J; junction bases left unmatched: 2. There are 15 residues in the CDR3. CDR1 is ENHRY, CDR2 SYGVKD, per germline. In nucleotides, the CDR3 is TGTGCCATCAGTGAGGGTAGCGGGAGCTCCTACGAGCAGTACTTC. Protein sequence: CAISEGSGSSYEQYF.

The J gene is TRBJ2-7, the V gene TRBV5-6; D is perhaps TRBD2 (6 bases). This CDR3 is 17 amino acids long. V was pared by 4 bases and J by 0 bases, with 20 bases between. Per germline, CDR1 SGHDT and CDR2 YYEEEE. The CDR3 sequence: CASSLRDGLLSSYEQYF. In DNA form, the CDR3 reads TGTGCCAGCAGCCTCCGGGACGGACTATTAAGCTCCTACGAGCAGTACTTC.